This T cell receptor beta chain derives from a study of shared clonotypes between healthy human individuals (dated by TCRdb to 2018 to 2021). Study-wide context: The cohort included a few men and a couple of women between 18 and 49 years of age. Blood TCR repertoires of about 5 healthy adults were deeply sequenced to estimate repertoire size and the extent of clonotype sharing between individuals. To increase sequencing depth and limit assay-specific biases, TCR repertoire library preparation and sequencing were carried out by different laboratories using diverse techniques. Between about 0.94 and 8.9 billion PBMCs per donor were obtained by leukapheresis. For each donor, CD4 naive and CD4 memory were each run on three plates, CD8 naive on two plates, and CD8 memory on one plate.

TCR CDR3 regions were amplified from genomic DNA by multiplex PCR using the deep immunoSEQ assay. For each cell subset, the extracted genomic DNA was distributed evenly across all wells of several immunoSEQ 96-well plates, and each plate served as one replicate. Each replicate PCR for sorted subsets received around 0.2 ug genomic DNA, equal to some 32,000 T cell genomes. Purified libraries were quantified with a Qubit 3.0 fluorometer, sized on a Bioanalyzer 2100, and re-quantified with the KAPA Library Quantification kit. Each immunoSEQ 96-well plate was sequenced on its own single-read 150-cycle Illumina NextSeq 550 flow cell. In the original analysis: Because the immunoSEQ output included only junctional sequences and no quality scores, the filtering could not be the same as the filtering used for full-length reads. To assign V/J genes and CDR3, sequences were annotated using PyIR, a Python wrapper for IgBLAST v1.9, with IMGT germline references. Reads were removed for weak V/J assignments (E-value above 1e-6), missing CDR3, stop codons, out-of-frame junctions, or ambiguous translated residues. V3J clonotypes were defined as sequences sharing an identical inferred V gene, J gene, and CDR3 amino acid sequence. To compute the percentage overlap between repertoires, the number of shared unique clonotypes was divided by the size of the smaller repertoire. RTK rarefaction, the Chao1 estimator, and Recon v2.1 estimates of unobserved clonotypes were used to assess repertoire richness. OLGA was used to compute generation probabilities for all TCRbeta clonotypes that the gDNA method yielded from a few donors. TCRdb provides this immuneACCESS table in a form limited to in-frame rearrangements. Some clones are lacking; in checked studies, under half of them reflect an unresolved V gene, and why the rest are absent is not known. That table is the source of V, J and clone size, and D and trimming were worked out from the DNA. The sample profile shows about 1.1 million clones; around 82% of them were found once. The ten largest clones represent under 0.6% of the sample.

On the study overall, not on this receptor specifically: Across a handful of donors, approximately 5% of naive CD4, roughly 3.4% of naive CD8, roughly 2.2% of memory CD4, and about 0.44% of memory CD8 clonotypes were shared. Because the study included only a small number of donors, the genetic and exposure-history diversity represented was limited. Pairwise subsampling led to the expectation that sequencing depth would affect the degree of clonotype sharing among donors. Sampling was limited to blood, and TCR repertoires in tissue likely differ from TCR repertoires in blood. Clonotypes shared by all four sorted-subset donors showed higher generation probabilities than non-shared clonotypes. Larger estimated clonotype richness was generally found for naive subsets than for memory subsets. Even with the large sequencing depth, rarefaction of the sorted-subset datasets indicated that sequencing was incomplete.

This clone was detected only once. It lacks a known antigen. Nothing much larger sits one base from this clone, and base qualities are not available. Donors were healthy HIV-negative adults with no recently reported acute infections or vaccinations. All donors were Caucasian adults living in Nashville, Tennessee, USA. CD4+ T cells were enriched by magnetic negative selection; naive cells were then positively selected on CD45RA, and the negative fraction formed the memory subset. Blood was obtained by leukapheresis, after which PBMCs were separated by Ficoll-Histopaque density gradient centrifugation and cryopreserved in liquid nitrogen vapor phase. Purity and quantity of every magnetically sorted T cell population were checked by analytical flow cytometry. From each sorted fraction, genomic DNA was isolated and quantified by UV absorbance on a Nanodrop 2000c. The trim is 7 bases for V and 3 bases for J, with a gap of 15 bases between the germline ends. Per the germline V gene, ENHRY is the CDR1 and SYGVKD is the CDR2. The CDR3 runs 15 residues from the cysteine to the phenylalanine. The retained sequence is limited to the CDR3, 45 bases, with the frame set at the first base.

The V gene is TRBV10-3 and the J gene is TRBJ1-4; the D segment cannot be called with confidence. Source material: memory CD4+ T cells from PBMCs. What this sample's cell subset or site label stands for: CD45RA-negative fraction. This sequence was found in a man aged 18 to 29 in good health. Some clones in this sample may be carry-over from other donors' samples. The CDR3 here reads CAIKAADGPNEKLFF. In nucleotide form, the sequence is TGTGCCATCAAGGCGGCCGACGGACCTAATGAAAAACTGTTTTTT.